A selection of T cell receptor beta chains follows, all from one sample in a study of cytomegalovirus exposure and HLA in healthy donors. This table comes from immunoSEQ multiplex PCR, and its TCRdb copy is limited to in-frame clones, with some not included. The sample lists more than 110,000 clones; around 79% were seen once. The sequencing input was PBMCs. These receptor sequences come from a male donor in good health and CMV-seronegative. Both conserved end residues are part of each CDR3. Fields, in order: clone size, J gene, V gene, D gene, CDR3 DNA, CDR3 protein. A D gene is named only where the DNA matches it firmly. Rows may omit the clone size; those that give it use once, few, many or a size class.

>NA|TRBJ2-1|TRBV12-5|TRBD2
TGTGCTAGTGGGAGAGGACTAGCGGGAGGATGGGGCTCCTACAATGAGCAGTTCTTC
CASGRGLAGGWGSYNEQFF
>NA|TRBJ1-2|TRBV27|NA
TGTGCCAGCAGTTTATCTCCGGGTCGAGTCTACACCTTC
CASSLSPGRVYTF
>once|TRBJ1-1|TRBV5-1|TRBD1
TGCGCCAGCAGCTTGGGGGCAGGGGGCGGTACTGAAGCTTTCTTT
CASSLGAGGGTEAFF
>NA|TRBJ1-4|TRBV7-2|NA
TGTGCCAGCAGCTACAACCGGGACATGGTAAAACTGTTTTTT
CASSYNRDMVKLFF
>NA|TRBJ2-7|TRBV5-1|NA
TGCGCCAGCAGCTTGGTGGGCAGGGGTAATCACTACGAGCAGTACTTC
CASSLVGRGNHYEQYF
>NA|TRBJ1-5|TRBV18|NA
TGTGCCAGCTCACCAGGGAGTGATCAGCCCCAGCATTTT
CASSPGSDQPQHF
>NA|TRBJ1-1|TRBV6-4|NA
TGTGCCAGCAGTGACTCGAGCAGGGCCGAAGCTTTCTTT
CASSDSSRAEAFF
>NA|TRBJ2-3|TRBV4-2|TRBD2
TGTGCCAGCAGCCAGGGACTAGCGGGAGGGATCGCAGATACGCAGTATTTT
CASSQGLAGGIADTQYF
>NA|TRBJ2-3|TRBV9|NA
TGTGCCAGCAGCGTAATCGGGGGGTCCGAACTGGGACAGGGCACAGATACGCAGTATTTT
CASSVIGGSELGQGTDTQYF
>NA|TRBJ2-5|TRBV5-1|TRBD1
TGCGCCAGCAGCTGGGGACAGACAGAAGAGACCCAGTACTTC
CASSWGQTEETQYF
>NA|TRBJ1-6|TRBV5-6|NA
TGTGCCAGCAGCTTGACAGGGTTGATTTCACCCCTCCACTTT
CASSLTGLISPLHF
>NA|TRBJ1-3|TRBV6-5|NA
TGTGCCAGCAGGTTACAGGGCTCTGGAAACACCATATATTTT
CASRLQGSGNTIYF
>NA|TRBJ2-1|TRBV4-3|TRBD2
TGCGCCAGCAGCCAAGATCGACTAGCGGTGTCCTACAATGAGCAGTTCTTC
CASSQDRLAVSYNEQFF
>once|TRBJ2-1|TRBV7-9|NA
TGTGCCAGCAGCCCTAAGAATGAGCAGTTCTTC
CASSPKNEQFF
>NA|TRBJ2-2|TRBV5-1|TRBD2
TGCGCCAGCAGCTTGAGCGGGGCCCTTTCCGGGGAGCTGTTTTTT
CASSLSGALSGELFF
>NA|TRBJ2-7|TRBV5-1|NA
TGCGCCAGCAGCCTGACACCTGAGGGAACCTACGAGCAGTACTTC
CASSLTPEGTYEQYF
>NA|TRBJ2-3|TRBV27|TRBD2
TGTGCCAGCAGTTTCGGGATTAGCGGGGCAAAGGTGGAGTATTTT
CASSFGISGAKVEYF
>NA|TRBJ1-2|TRBV6-5|NA
TGTGCCAGCAGTATCCCAGGGGACCATGGCTACACCTTC
CASSIPGDHGYTF
>NA|TRBJ2-5|TRBV4-1|NA
TGCGCCAGCAGCCAAGACCCAATAGCGGACCAAGAGACCCAGTACTTC
CASSQDPIADQETQYF
>NA|TRBJ2-7|TRBV19|TRBD2
TGTGCCAGTAGCCCATCACGGACTAGCGGATACGAGCAGTACTTC
CASSPSRTSGYEQYF
>NA|TRBJ2-7|TRBV5-1|NA
TGCGCCAGCAGCTTGGGGCAGGGATGGGGCGAGCAGTACTTC
CASSLGQGWGEQYF
>NA|TRBJ1-1|TRBV2|NA
TGTGCCAGCAGTGAAATAAGTGGGAGGGAGGGAGCTTTCTTT
CASSEISGREGAFF
>NA|TRBJ2-5|TRBV27|NA
TGTGCCAGCAGTCCAGGGAAGGGGGGGTTAGAGACCCAGTACTTC
CASSPGKGGLETQYF
>few|TRBJ2-5|TRBV6-6|TRBD2
TGTGCCAGCAGTTCAAAAGCGGGAACCTTGGAGACCCAGTACTTC
CASSSKAGTLETQYF
>once|TRBJ2-7|TRBV10-3|TRBD1
TGTGCCATAGCTGGGACAGCGAGCTCCTACGAGCAGTACTTC
CAIAGTASSYEQYF
>NA|TRBJ1-2|TRBV5-6|NA
TGTGCCAGCGGGCCTGGGTATGGCTACACCTTC
CASGPGYGYTF
>NA|TRBJ2-3|TRBV7-3|TRBD2
TGTGCCAGCAGCTCGAAACAAGGACTAGCGGGGTCAGATACGCAGTATTTT
CASSSKQGLAGSDTQYF
>NA|TRBJ2-7|TRBV28|TRBD2
TGTGCCAGCAGCCGTCCCGGGACTAGCGGGGTCTCCTACGAGCAGTACTTC
CASSRPGTSGVSYEQYF
>NA|TRBJ2-7|TRBV10-3|NA
TGTGCCATCAGTACCCTAACCTACGAGCAGTACTTC
CAISTLTYEQYF
>NA|TRBJ1-2|TRBV21-1|NA
TGTGCCAGCAGCCCGAGACAGGTTGCTAACTATGGCTACACCTTC
CASSPRQVANYGYTF
>NA|TRBJ1-6|TRBV18|TRBD1
TGTGCCAGCTCTGAGACAGGGGGAAATTCACCCCTCCACTTT
CASSETGGNSPLHF
>NA|TRBJ1-2|TRBV2|TRBD1
TGTGCCAGCAGGGAGACAGGGTCGATCCGGTTGTATGGCTACACCTTC
CASRETGSIRLYGYTF
>NA|TRBJ1-3|TRBV6-6|NA
TGTGCCAGCAGTTCATCAGGGGGAAACACCATATATTTT
CASSSSGGNTIYF
>few|TRBJ1-4|TRBV4-1|NA
TGCGCCAGCACCCTCCGAGAAACTAATGAAAAACTGTTTTTT
CASTLRETNEKLFF
>medium-sized|TRBJ1-5|TRBV7-9|NA
TGTGCCAGCAGCTACAGTGGGAATCAGCCCCAGCATTTT
CASSYSGNQPQHF
>NA|TRBJ1-5|TRBV29-1|NA
TGCAGCGTTGAATACAGTCTCAATCAGCCCCAGCATTTT
CSVEYSLNQPQHF
>once|TRBJ1-1|TRBV13|NA
TGTGCCAGCAGCCTGACAGGTGTGAACACTGAAGCTTTCTTT
CASSLTGVNTEAFF
>once|TRBJ1-2|TRBV7-9|TRBD1
TGTGCCAGCAGCTTAGGACAGGGGGCTAACTATGGCTACACCTTC
CASSLGQGANYGYTF
>NA|TRBJ2-7|TRBV10-2|TRBD1
TGCGCCACGACGGACAGGGCCTCCTACGAGCAGTACTTC
CATTDRASYEQYF
>NA|TRBJ2-7|TRBV18|TRBD1
TGTGCCAGCTCACCGGGACAGGCCCTCGGGCACGAGCAGTACTTC
CASSPGQALGHEQYF
>NA|TRBJ2-1|TRBV7-2|TRBD2
TGTGCCAGCAGCTTGGGTACTAGCGGGAACAATGAGCAGTTCTTC
CASSLGTSGNNEQFF
>few|TRBJ1-5|TRBV5-1|NA
TGCGCCAGCAGCTTGGAAGGGAGAAGCAATCAGCCCCAGCATTTT
CASSLEGRSNQPQHF
>NA|TRBJ2-3|TRBV20-1|TRBD2
TGCAGGGTAGGGGCGGGAGGCCAGTATTTT
CRVGAGGQYF
>NA|TRBJ2-1|TRBV10-3|TRBD1
TGTGCCATCAGTGGGACGGACAGGGGGGTTGACAATGAGCAGTTCTTC
CAISGTDRGVDNEQFF
>NA|TRBJ2-7|TRBV2|NA
TGTGCCAGCCTAGCGTCGTCCTACGAGCAGTACTTC
CASLASSYEQYF
>NA|TRBJ1-6|TRBV5-1|NA
TGCGCCAGCAGCTTGGAAGGGGGGGGCATTTCACCCCTCCACTTT
CASSLEGGGISPLHF
>NA|TRBJ1-1|TRBV20-1|NA
TGCAGTGCTCCAAAGCAGCGTGAAGCTTTCTTT
CSAPKQREAFF
>NA|TRBJ1-2|TRBV18|NA
TGTGCCAGCTCCCTACTCGGGGAGATCCAACTTTTTAACTATGGCTACACCTTC
CASSLLGEIQLFNYGYTF
>NA|TRBJ1-2|TRBV18|NA
TGTGCCAGCTCACCACAAGACAGGACCCACTATGGCTACACCTTC
CASSPQDRTHYGYTF
>NA|TRBJ2-3|TRBV9|NA
TGTGCCAGCAGCGTAGTGCCGGGAGATTCATCTGGCACAGATACGCAGTATTTT
CASSVVPGDSSGTDTQYF
>NA|TRBJ1-2|TRBV6-5|TRBD1
TGTGCCAGCATCACTCTGTCAGGGGGCAATGGCTACACCTTC
CASITLSGGNGYTF
>NA|TRBJ2-7|TRBV6-5|TRBD1
TGTGCCAGCAGGGACAGGGACCACGAGCAGTACTTC
CASRDRDHEQYF
>NA|TRBJ2-5|TRBV11-2|NA
TGTGCCAGCAGCTTAGTAGTCGAGACCCAGTACTTC
CASSLVVETQYF
>NA|TRBJ2-7|TRBV6-5|NA
TGTGCCAGCAGTTACTCGAAACTCTCCTACGAGCAGTACTTC
CASSYSKLSYEQYF
>NA|TRBJ1-2|TRBV25-1|NA
TGTGCCAGCAGGACAGGTGGCTATGGCTACACCTTC
CASRTGGYGYTF
>NA|TRBJ1-5|TRBV27|TRBD1
TGTGCCCGCAGGTGGGGGGGGACAGGGCTCAATCAGCCCCAGCATTTT
CARRWGGTGLNQPQHF
>NA|TRBJ1-1|TRBV18|TRBD1
TGTGCCAGCTCACTCGGACAGGGGGGGAACACTGAAGCTTTCTTT
CASSLGQGGNTEAFF
>NA|TRBJ2-3|TRBV7-2|TRBD1
TGTGCCAGCAGCCATAGAAGGGGGCGCGGTTTTACAGATACGCAGTATTTT
CASSHRRGRGFTDTQYF